This T cell receptor (beta chain) was retrieved from a study of T cell responses to AZD1222 COVID-19 vaccine. General study findings and limits: Reportedly, nearly half of unique spike TCRs recognized epitopes outside B.1.351/B.1.1.7 mutations. Vaccine-related CD4 TCRs covered spike, predominating at 160-218 and 743-854. Among the donors, most were white British and more were female, and clonal diversity was possibly underestimated.

TCRdb's copy holds only in-frame clones and misses some; the assay was immunoSEQ multiplex PCR. The top ten clones hold approximately 4.9% of a sample with roughly 150,000 clones, about 94% of them seen once. This CDR3 is built from 14 residues. J was trimmed by 1 base and V by 4 bases; bases with no gene match: 3. Germline V gene lookup returns CDR1 LGHDT and CDR2 YNNKEL (reference sequence). With respect to this clone: The antigen is undetermined.

The receptor comes from an adult in good health. The specimen comprised peripheral blood, sampled on day 0 of AZD1222 vaccination. This rearrangement joins TRBV3-1 (or the pseudogene TRBV3-2) to TRBJ1-1; 7 bases agree with TRBD1. The CDR3 loop reads CASSLGQTNTEAFF. In DNA, the CDR3 is TGTGCCAGCAGCCTGGGACAGACGAACACTGAAGCTTTCTTT.